A selection of T cell receptor beta chains follows, all from one sample in a study of T-cell reconstitution after alpha-beta-depleted transplantation in children. MiXCR was run by TCRdb on the PCR reads, yielding one entry per CDR3 protein. The top ten clones hold around 2.4% of a sample with 500,000 to 600,000 distinct CDR3 sequences, less than 35% of them seen once. This sample comprised PBMCs from the stem cell graft donor, obtained from the stem cell graft. The receptors stem from a human donor who donated a stem cell graft to a child with aplastic anemia. Each CDR3 is given with its conserved first and last residue. Each record gives: D gene, clone size, V gene, J gene, CDR3 protein, CDR3 DNA. A D gene is named only where the DNA matches it firmly. Clone size is shown for a subset of rows, as once, few, many or a class of expanded clone.

D: TRBD1
size: few
V: TRBV4-3
J: TRBJ2-1
CDR3: CASSQDLVRQGAYNEQFF
DNA: TGCGCCAGCAGCCAAGATCTAGTAAGGCAGGGGGCTTACAATGAGCAGTTCTTC

D: TRBD2
size: few
V: TRBV28
J: TRBJ2-3
CDR3: CASSYAGGLLTDTQYF
DNA: TGTGCCAGCAGTTATGCGGGAGGGCTACTCACAGATACGCAGTATTTT

D: -
size: -
V: TRBV21-1
J: TRBJ2-4
CDR3: CASSKASNIQYF
DNA: TGTGCCAGCAGCAAGGCCAGCAACATTCAGTACTTC

D: TRBD2
size: -
V: TRBV4-2
J: TRBJ2-2
CDR3: CASSQDQGLAGGELFF
DNA: TGTGCCAGCAGCCAAGATCAAGGACTAGCGGGCGGGGAGCTGTTTTTT

D: -
size: -
V: TRBV12-3/TRBV12-4
J: TRBJ1-2
CDR3: CASSFRRADGYTF
DNA: TGTGCCAGCAGTTTCCGCAGGGCGGATGGCTACACCTTC

D: -
size: few
V: TRBV18
J: TRBJ1-3
CDR3: CASSPPGTFYLSSGNTIYF
DNA: TGTGCCAGCTCACCTCCGGGGACATTTTATTTGAGCTCTGGAAACACCATATATTTT

D: -
size: -
V: TRBV19
J: TRBJ2-2
CDR3: CASSEQPTNTGELFF
DNA: TGTGCCAGTTCAGAACAGCCCACGAACACCGGGGAGCTGTTTTTT

D: -
size: -
V: TRBV20-1
J: TRBJ1-2
CDR3: CSARDPNGGHGYTF
DNA: TGCAGTGCTAGAGATCCCAACGGGGGGCATGGCTACACCTTC

D: TRBD1
size: -
V: TRBV10-3
J: TRBJ1-1
CDR3: CAISAPGQGVTEAFF
DNA: TGTGCCATCAGTGCACCGGGACAGGGGGTAACTGAAGCTTTCTTT

D: TRBD2
size: -
V: TRBV29-1
J: TRBJ2-5
CDR3: CSVERAGGPETQYF
DNA: TGCAGCGTTGAAAGGGCGGGAGGGCCGGAGACCCAGTACTTC

D: -
size: few
V: TRBV5-1
J: TRBJ2-5
CDR3: CASSFSPLGGETQYF
DNA: TGCGCCAGCAGCTTTTCCCCCCTTGGGGGAGAGACCCAGTACTTC

D: TRBD2
size: -
V: TRBV7-6
J: TRBJ2-3
CDR3: CASSTSGTSTDTQYF
DNA: TGTGCCAGCAGCACCAGCGGGACTAGCACAGATACGCAGTATTTT

D: -
size: few
V: TRBV5-5
J: TRBJ1-2
CDR3: CASSLVTQNYGYTF
DNA: TGTGCCAGCAGCTTGGTGACCCAGAACTATGGCTACACCTTC

D: -
size: -
V: TRBV9
J: TRBJ2-5
CDR3: CASSVVEDLNNQETQYF
DNA: TGTGCCAGCAGCGTAGTCGAAGACTTAAACAACCAAGAGACCCAGTACTTC

D: TRBD2
size: few
V: TRBV12-3/TRBV12-4
J: TRBJ2-1
CDR3: CASSRGSTSGRNEQFF
DNA: TGTGCCAGCAGCCGCGGATCGACTAGCGGGAGGAATGAGCAGTTCTTC

D: -
size: -
V: TRBV18
J: TRBJ1-1
CDR3: CASSPGNANTEAFF
DNA: TGTGCCAGCTCACCTGGGAATGCGAACACTGAAGCTTTCTTT

D: TRBD1
size: few
V: TRBV20-1
J: TRBJ1-6
CDR3: CSAIGTGGGSPLHF
DNA: TGCAGTGCCATCGGGACAGGGGGCGGTTCACCCCTCCACTTT

D: TRBD1
size: -
V: TRBV5-5
J: TRBJ1-2
CDR3: CASRSPGQGFVYGYTF
DNA: TGTGCCAGCAGGAGCCCGGGACAGGGGTTTGTCTATGGCTACACCTTC

D: TRBD1
size: -
V: TRBV5-1
J: TRBJ1-2
CDR3: CASSTPGQTNYGYTF
DNA: TGCGCCAGCAGCACACCGGGACAGACTAACTATGGCTACACCTTC

D: -
size: few
V: TRBV29-1
J: TRBJ1-2
CDR3: CSVGGEGYTF
DNA: TGCAGCGTTGGAGGGGAAGGCTACACCTTC

D: TRBD1
size: few
V: TRBV19
J: TRBJ1-5
CDR3: CASSRQGFSQPQHF
DNA: TGTGCCAGTAGTAGACAGGGGTTCAGTCAGCCCCAGCATTTT

D: TRBD1
size: few
V: TRBV19
J: TRBJ1-5
CDR3: CASSIRGRPQHF
DNA: TGTGCCAGTAGTATCAGGGGGAGGCCCCAGCATTTT

D: -
size: -
V: TRBV7-9
J: TRBJ2-1
CDR3: CASSSQGAVDNEQFF
DNA: TGTGCCAGCAGCTCGCAGGGTGCGGTGGACAATGAGCAGTTCTTC

D: TRBD1
size: few
V: TRBV7-8
J: TRBJ1-1
CDR3: CASSQDRGRAEAFF
DNA: TGTGCCAGCAGCCAGGACAGGGGGCGAGCTGAAGCTTTCTTT

D: TRBD2
size: -
V: TRBV5-1
J: TRBJ2-3
CDR3: CASSLGLAETTDTQYF
DNA: TGCGCCAGCAGCTTGGGACTAGCGGAGACCACAGATACGCAGTATTTT

D: -
size: many
V: TRBV7-2
J: TRBJ2-1
CDR3: CASSPHQGLNNEQFF
DNA: TGTGCCAGCAGCCCTCATCAGGGCTTAAACAATGAGCAGTTCTTC

D: -
size: few
V: TRBV6-5
J: TRBJ1-5
CDR3: CASSYSPNQPQHF
DNA: TGTGCCAGCAGTTACAGCCCCAATCAGCCCCAGCATTTT

D: -
size: few
V: TRBV4-3
J: TRBJ2-3
CDR3: CASSQAVAGGTDTQYF
DNA: TGCGCCAGCAGCCAAGCGGTGGCAGGGGGCACAGATACGCAGTATTTT

D: -
size: -
V: TRBV29-1
J: TRBJ2-2
CDR3: CSVVPNTGELFF
DNA: TGCAGCGTTGTCCCCAACACCGGGGAGCTGTTTTTT

D: -
size: few
V: TRBV5-1
J: TRBJ1-1
CDR3: CASSFGPVGTEAFF
DNA: TGCGCCAGCAGCTTTGGTCCCGTCGGAACTGAAGCTTTCTTT

D: TRBD1
size: -
V: TRBV20-1
J: TRBJ1-5
CDR3: CSARATDRGWGQPQHF
DNA: TGCAGTGCTAGAGCCACGGACAGGGGTTGGGGACAGCCCCAGCATTTT

D: TRBD1
size: -
V: TRBV2
J: TRBJ1-6
CDR3: CASRSTGGNSPLHF
DNA: TGTGCCAGCAGAAGTACAGGGGGAAATTCACCCCTCCACTTT

D: TRBD2
size: -
V: TRBV18
J: TRBJ2-1
CDR3: CASSRTKGGIDEQFF
DNA: TGTGCCAGCTCACGAACGAAGGGAGGGATCGATGAGCAGTTCTTC

D: TRBD2
size: -
V: TRBV7-3
J: TRBJ2-2
CDR3: CASSVTSGSEGGELFF
DNA: TGTGCCAGCAGCGTGACTAGCGGGAGTGAAGGCGGGGAGCTGTTTTTT

D: -
size: few
V: TRBV19
J: TRBJ2-7
CDR3: CASSSRDRILYEQYF
DNA: TGTGCCAGTAGTTCCCGGGATCGAATTCTCTACGAGCAGTACTTC

D: -
size: -
V: TRBV11-3
J: TRBJ2-2
CDR3: CASSRPGSNTGELFF
DNA: TGTGCCAGCAGCCGCCCGGGTTCAAACACCGGGGAGCTGTTTTTT

D: TRBD2
size: -
V: TRBV5-1
J: TRBJ2-3
CDR3: CASSSGGVGGTDTQYF
DNA: TGCGCCAGCAGCTCGGGGGGAGTTGGGGGCACAGATACGCAGTATTTT

D: TRBD2
size: few
V: TRBV28
J: TRBJ2-1
CDR3: CASSPTSGRRGEQFF
DNA: TGTGCCAGCAGTCCCACTAGCGGGAGGAGAGGTGAGCAGTTCTTC

D: -
size: few
V: TRBV18
J: TRBJ1-6
CDR3: CASSPWGTANNSPLHF
DNA: TGTGCCAGCTCACCCTGGGGAACCGCCAATAATTCACCCCTCCACTTT

D: -
size: few
V: TRBV20-1
J: TRBJ1-2
CDR3: CSARDPSGKFGYTF
DNA: TGCAGTGCTAGAGATCCCTCAGGGAAGTTCGGCTACACCTTC

D: -
size: -
V: TRBV5-1
J: TRBJ1-1
CDR3: CASSLAGIGNTEAFF
DNA: TGCGCCAGCAGCTTGGCGGGCATTGGGAACACTGAAGCTTTCTTT

D: TRBD1
size: -
V: TRBV7-2
J: TRBJ1-3
CDR3: CASSAQTGRINTIYF
DNA: TGTGCCAGCAGCGCCCAGACAGGGAGAATAAACACCATATATTTT

D: -
size: -
V: TRBV7-9
J: TRBJ2-3
CDR3: CASSEGSRGTQYF
DNA: TGTGCCAGCAGCGAGGGTTCCAGGGGTACGCAGTATTTT

D: -
size: few
V: TRBV12-3/TRBV12-4
J: TRBJ1-5
CDR3: CASSLARGGVGYQPQHF
DNA: TGTGCCAGCAGTTTAGCGCGGGGCGGGGTCGGGTATCAGCCCCAGCATTTT

D: -
size: -
V: TRBV11-2
J: TRBJ2-7
CDR3: CASSLGGGQTLALYEQYF
DNA: TGTGCCAGCAGCTTAGGCGGGGGACAGACCCTCGCCCTCTACGAGCAGTACTTC

D: -
size: many
V: TRBV12-3/TRBV12-4
J: TRBJ1-1
CDR3: CASSLVVGNTEAFF
DNA: TGTGCCAGCAGTTTAGTTGTCGGGAACACTGAAGCTTTCTTT

D: -
size: -
V: TRBV12-3/TRBV12-4
J: TRBJ1-5
CDR3: CASSLVLGFDQPQHF
DNA: TGTGCCAGCAGTTTGGTCCTGGGGTTCGATCAGCCCCAGCATTTT